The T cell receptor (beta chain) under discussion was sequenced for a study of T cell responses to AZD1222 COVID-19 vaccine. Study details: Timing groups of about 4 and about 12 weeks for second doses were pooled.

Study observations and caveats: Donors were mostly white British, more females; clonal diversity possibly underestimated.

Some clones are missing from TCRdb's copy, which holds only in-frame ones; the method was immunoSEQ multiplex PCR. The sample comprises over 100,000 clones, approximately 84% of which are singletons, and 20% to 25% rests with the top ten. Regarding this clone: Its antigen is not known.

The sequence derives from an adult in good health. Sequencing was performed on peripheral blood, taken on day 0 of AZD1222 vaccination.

CDR3 residues: CASSPITGAPFPYEQYF. For the CDR3, the DNA is TGTGCCAGCTCACCAATAACAGGGGCCCCCTTCCCCTACGAGCAGTACTTC. The chain recombines TRBV18 with TRBJ2-7, with 7 bases matching TRBD1. There are 17 residues in the CDR3. V shed 2 bases and J 2 bases; nucleotides not matched to a gene: 12. Germline loops: CDR1 KGHSH, CDR2 LQKENI. Full variable domain (missing parts from reference TRBV18 and TRBJ2-7): NAGVMQNPRHLVRRRGQEARLRCSPMKGHSHVYWYRQLPEEGLKFMVYLQKENIIDESGMPKERFSAEFPKEGPSILRIQQVVRGDSAAYFCASSPITGAPFPYEQYFGPGTRLTVT.